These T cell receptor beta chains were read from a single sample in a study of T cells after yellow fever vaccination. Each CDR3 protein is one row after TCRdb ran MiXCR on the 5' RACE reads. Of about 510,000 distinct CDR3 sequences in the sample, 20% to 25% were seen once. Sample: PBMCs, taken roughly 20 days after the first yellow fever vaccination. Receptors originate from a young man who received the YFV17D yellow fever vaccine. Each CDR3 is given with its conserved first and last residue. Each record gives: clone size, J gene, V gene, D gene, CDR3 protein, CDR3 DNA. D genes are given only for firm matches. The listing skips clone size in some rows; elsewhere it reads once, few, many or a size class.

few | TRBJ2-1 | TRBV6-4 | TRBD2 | CASSVKAGGQDEQFF | TGTGCCAGCAGTGTCAAAGCGGGGGGGCAGGATGAGCAGTTCTTC
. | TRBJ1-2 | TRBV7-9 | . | CASGLGTAYGYTF | TGTGCCAGCGGCTTGGGTACCGCTTATGGCTACACCTTC
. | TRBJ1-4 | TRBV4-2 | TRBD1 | CASRGQGTGEKLFF | TGTGCCAGCAGAGGGCAGGGGACAGGTGAAAAACTGTTTTTT
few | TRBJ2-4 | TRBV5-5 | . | CATQSTQGTKNIQYF | TGTGCCACCCAGAGCACTCAGGGAACCAAAAACATTCAGTACTTC
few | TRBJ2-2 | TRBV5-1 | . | CASSLDSPNTGELFF | TGCGCCAGCAGCTTGGACAGCCCGAACACCGGGGAGCTGTTTTTT
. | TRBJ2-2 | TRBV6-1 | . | CASSENVKAGELFF | TGTGCCAGCAGTGAAAACGTTAAGGCCGGGGAGCTGTTTTTT
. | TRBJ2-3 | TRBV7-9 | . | CASNLGGRTDTQYF | TGTGCCAGCAACCTGGGGGGAAGGACAGATACGCAGTATTTT
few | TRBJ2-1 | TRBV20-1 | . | CSAEADRTRGEQFF | TGCAGTGCGGAAGCCGATCGGACACGTGGGGAGCAGTTCTTC
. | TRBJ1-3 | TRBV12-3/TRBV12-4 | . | CASSLVGRGLSGNTIYF | TGTGCCAGCAGTTTAGTCGGCAGGGGTCTTTCTGGAAACACCATATATTTT
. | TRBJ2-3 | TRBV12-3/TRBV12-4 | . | CASLGGLSTDTQYF | TGTGCCAGCCTTGGGGGACTTAGCACAGATACGCAGTATTTT
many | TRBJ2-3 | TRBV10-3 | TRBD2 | CAISEPSGGANTQYF | TGTGCCATCAGTGAGCCTAGCGGGGGGGCCAATACGCAGTATTTT
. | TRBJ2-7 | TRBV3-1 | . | CASSPTLSSYEQYF | TGTGCCAGCAGCCCTACTTTAAGCTCCTACGAGCAGTACTTC
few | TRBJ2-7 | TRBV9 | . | CASSPRSQISYEQYF | TGTGCCAGCAGCCCCCGGAGCCAGATCTCCTACGAGCAGTACTTC
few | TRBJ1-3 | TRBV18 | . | CASSSLASQSSGNTIYF | TGTGCCAGCTCAAGTCTGGCCTCCCAGAGCTCTGGAAACACCATATATTTT
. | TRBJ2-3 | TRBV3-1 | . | CASSLRPWNTQYF | TGTGCCAGCAGCCTCCGCCCTTGGAATACGCAGTATTTT
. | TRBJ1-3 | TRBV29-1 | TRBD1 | CSVEITGAGNTIYF | TGCAGCGTTGAAATAACAGGGGCTGGAAACACCATATATTTT
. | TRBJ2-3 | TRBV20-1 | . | CSARDPQGGDTQYF | TGCAGTGCTAGAGACCCACAGGGTGGGGATACGCAGTATTTT
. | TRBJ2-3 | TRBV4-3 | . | CASSQDLARGVPDTQYF | TGCGCCAGCAGCCAAGATCTGGCCAGGGGGGTACCAGATACGCAGTATTTT
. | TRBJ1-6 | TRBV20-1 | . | CSATQRHNSPLHF | TGCAGTGCCACCCAGAGACATAATTCACCCCTCCACTTT
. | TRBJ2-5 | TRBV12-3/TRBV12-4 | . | CASSHYLGREARETQYF | TGTGCCAGCAGTCATTACCTCGGACGCGAGGCGCGGGAGACCCAGTACTTC
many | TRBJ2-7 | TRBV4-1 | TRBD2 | CASSQVGGSYEQYF | TGCGCCAGCAGCCAAGTCGGGGGGAGCTACGAGCAGTACTTC
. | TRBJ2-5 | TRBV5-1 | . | CASSSLRTNQETQYF | TGCGCCAGCAGCTCCCTTAGGACGAACCAAGAGACCCAGTACTTC
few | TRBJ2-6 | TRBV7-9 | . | CASSSGPTGANVLTF | TGTGCCAGCAGCTCCGGACCGACTGGGGCCAACGTCCTGACTTTC
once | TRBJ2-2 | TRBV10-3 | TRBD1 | CAISESTGTGELFF | TGTGCCATCAGTGAGTCGACAGGGACCGGGGAGCTGTTTTTT
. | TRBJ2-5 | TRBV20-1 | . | CSARDGRLKETQYF | TGCAGTGCTAGAGATGGGAGACTTAAAGAGACCCAGTACTTC
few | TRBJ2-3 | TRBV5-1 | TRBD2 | CASSRLAGGSTDTQYF | TGCGCCAGCAGCCGTCTAGCGGGGGGTAGCACAGATACGCAGTATTTT
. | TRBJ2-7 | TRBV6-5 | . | CASSYPERVAYEQYF | TGTGCCAGCAGTTACCCCGAGCGGGTCGCCTACGAGCAGTACTTC
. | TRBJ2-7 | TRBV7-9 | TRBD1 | CASSLRQGCYEQYF | TGTGCCAGCAGCTTAAGACAGGGGTGCTACGAGCAGTACTTC
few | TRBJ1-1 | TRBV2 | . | CASVQVRNTEAFF | TGTGCCAGCGTCCAGGTCCGTAACACTGAAGCTTTCTTT
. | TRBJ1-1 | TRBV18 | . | CASSPRVEGGTEAFF | TGTGCCAGCTCACCACGTGTGGAAGGGGGCACTGAAGCTTTCTTT
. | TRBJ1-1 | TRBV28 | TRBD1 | CASSLPQGRTEAFF | TGTGCCAGCAGTCTTCCACAGGGGCGGACTGAAGCTTTCTTT
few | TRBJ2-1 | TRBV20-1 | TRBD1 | CSARPGQGYNEQFF | TGCAGTGCTAGACCGGGACAGGGGTACAATGAGCAGTTCTTC
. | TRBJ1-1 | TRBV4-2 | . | CASSQDLGRGEAFF | TGTGCCAGCAGCCAAGATCTTGGGAGGGGCGAAGCTTTCTTT
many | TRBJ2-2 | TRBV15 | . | CATSLRRWQPNTGELFF | TGTGCCACCAGCTTACGCCGCTGGCAACCGAACACCGGGGAGCTGTTTTTT
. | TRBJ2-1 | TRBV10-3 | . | CAISTYLRGAAYDEQFF | TGTGCCATCAGCACATACCTTAGGGGGGCGGCCTACGATGAGCAGTTCTTC
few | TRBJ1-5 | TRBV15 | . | CATSGVNSNQPQHF | TGTGCCACCAGCGGAGTCAATAGCAATCAGCCCCAGCATTTT
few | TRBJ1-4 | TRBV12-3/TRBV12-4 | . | CASSINSGKGEKLFF | TGTGCCAGCAGTATCAATTCAGGGAAGGGCGAAAAACTGTTTTTT
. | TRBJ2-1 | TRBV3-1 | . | CATCPRGTSYNEQFF | TGTGCCACCTGCCCGCGGGGCACCTCCTACAATGAGCAGTTCTTC
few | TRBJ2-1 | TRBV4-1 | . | CASSRRGYNEQFF | TGCGCCAGCAGCCGAAGGGGTTACAATGAGCAGTTCTTC
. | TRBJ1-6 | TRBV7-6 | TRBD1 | CASKGGDRGYNSPLHF | TGTGCCAGCAAGGGGGGGGACAGAGGATATAATTCACCCCTCCACTTT
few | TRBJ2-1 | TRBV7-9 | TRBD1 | CASSRGTGDNEQFF | TGTGCCAGCAGCCGGGGGACAGGAGACAATGAGCAGTTCTTC
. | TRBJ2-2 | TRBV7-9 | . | CASSLAPGTTGELFF | TGTGCCAGCAGCTTAGCGCCTGGGACCACCGGGGAGCTGTTTTTT
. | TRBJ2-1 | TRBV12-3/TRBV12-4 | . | CASSFGFEQFF | TGTGCCAGCAGTTTTGGCTTTGAGCAGTTCTTC
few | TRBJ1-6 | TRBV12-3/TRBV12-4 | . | CASSRKYNSPLHF | TGTGCCAGCAGTCGCAAATATAATTCACCCCTCCACTTT
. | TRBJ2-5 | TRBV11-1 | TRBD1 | CASSFQGARETQYF | TGTGCCAGCAGCTTCCAGGGGGCGCGAGAGACCCAGTACTTC
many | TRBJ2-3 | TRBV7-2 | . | CASSPRRDTQYF | TGTGCCAGCAGCCCCCGGCGAGATACGCAGTATTTT
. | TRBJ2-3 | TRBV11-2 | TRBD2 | CASSLERGALNPTLSTDTQYF | TGTGCCAGCAGCTTAGAGCGGGGGGCCCTGAACCCAACCCTTAGCACAGATACGCAGTATTTT
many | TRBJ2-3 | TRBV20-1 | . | CSARDLGTPSTDTQYF | TGCAGTGCTAGAGATCTCGGGACTCCTAGCACAGATACGCAGTATTTT
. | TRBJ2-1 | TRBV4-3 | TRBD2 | CASSQQAGGFSSYNEQFF | TGCGCCAGCAGCCAACAAGCGGGGGGTTTCAGCTCCTACAATGAGCAGTTCTTC
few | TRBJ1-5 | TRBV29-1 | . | CSVGRSGTDHQPQHF | TGCAGCGTCGGCCGATCCGGGACGGACCATCAGCCCCAGCATTTT
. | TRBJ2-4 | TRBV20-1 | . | CCARDPMSLAKNIQYF | TGCTGTGCTAGAGATCCCATGTCGCTAGCCAAAAACATTCAGTACTTC
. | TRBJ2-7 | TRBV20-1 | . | CSASYLQERKTLWEQYF | TGCAGTGCTAGCTATCTGCAGGAGAGGAAGACCTTGTGGGAGCAGTACTTC
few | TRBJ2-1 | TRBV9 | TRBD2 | CASSVWSGGAKNEQFF | TGTGCCAGCAGCGTATGGTCGGGGGGGGCGAAGAATGAGCAGTTCTTC
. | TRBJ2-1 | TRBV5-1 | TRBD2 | CASSRSTGGLNEQFF | TGCGCCAGCAGCAGGTCGACGGGGGGGCTTAATGAGCAGTTCTTC
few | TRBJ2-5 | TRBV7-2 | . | CASSYRTVETQYF | TGTGCCAGCAGCTATAGAACGGTGGAGACCCAGTACTTC
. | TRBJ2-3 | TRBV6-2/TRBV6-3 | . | CASSYVEDRADTQYF | TGTGCCAGCAGTTACGTAGAGGATCGGGCAGATACGCAGTATTTT
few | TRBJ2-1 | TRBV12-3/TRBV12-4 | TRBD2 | CASSPAGGPVNEQFF | TGTGCCAGCAGTCCCGCGGGGGGTCCGGTAAATGAGCAGTTCTTC